The clone carrying this T cell receptor (delta chain) was found many times. Its cognate antigen is unknown. TCRdb reprocessed the multiplex PCR reads through CATT. Among around 50,000 delta-chain clones listed, more than 1.5% were seen once. Bulk repertoires came from Vgamma9/Vdelta2+ or Vdelta2-negative gammadelta T cells flow-sorted from PBMC. After removal of 0 bases from V and 0 bases from J, the junction contained 5 bases not matched to a gene. CDR3 length equals 20 residues. CDR1 GEAIGNYY and CDR2 EKD come from the germline V gene. The source of the sample is a study of γδ T cells in repeated Plasmodium falciparum infection. Study overall: Donors had four controlled P. falciparum NF54 infections over roughly 640 days. Broader study findings: Malian children's Vdelta2-negative repertoires appeared more expanded and less diverse than Australians'. Vdelta2-negative gammadelta repertoires, largely Vdelta1+, seemingly showed infection-driven waves of new clonal selection. Over time and infection, Vgamma9/Vdelta2+ repertoires remained highly stable and polyclonal.

The TCR originated in a pool of human donors (malaria-infected and uninfected, not separated). Source material: gamma-delta T cells from blood. The chain joins TRDV2 to TRDJ3; TRDD3 aligns across 12 bases. Here the CDR3 reads CACDTVLGDTSSWDTRQMFF. The CDR3, as DNA: TGTGCCTGTGACACCGTACTGGGGGATACCTCCTCCTGGGACACCCGACAGATGTTTTTC.